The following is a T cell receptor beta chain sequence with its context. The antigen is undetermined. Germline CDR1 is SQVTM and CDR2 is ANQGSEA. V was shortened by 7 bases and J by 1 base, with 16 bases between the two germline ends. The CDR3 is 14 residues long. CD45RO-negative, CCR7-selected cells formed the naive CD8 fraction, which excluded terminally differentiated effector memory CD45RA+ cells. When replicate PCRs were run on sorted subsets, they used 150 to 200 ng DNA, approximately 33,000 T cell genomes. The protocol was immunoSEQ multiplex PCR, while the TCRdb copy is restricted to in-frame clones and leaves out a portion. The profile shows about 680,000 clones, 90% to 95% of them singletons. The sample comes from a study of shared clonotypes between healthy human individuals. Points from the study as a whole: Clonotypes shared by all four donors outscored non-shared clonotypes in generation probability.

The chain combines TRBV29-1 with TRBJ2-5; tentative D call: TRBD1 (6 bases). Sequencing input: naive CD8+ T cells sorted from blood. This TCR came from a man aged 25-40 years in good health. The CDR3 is CSAEGDTVQETQYF. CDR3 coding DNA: TGCAGCGCTGAGGGGGACACGGTCCAAGAGACCCAGTACTTC.